The present TCR beta chain was sequenced within a study of blood T cells in healthy people across ages. Study findings and constraints: In the absence of known donor CMV status, changes in expanded clonotypes were possibly confounded.

Regarding this clonotype: Antigen specificity is unknown.

Through a sample-barcoded 5' primer and a J-beta primer mix, a second PCR was run for 7 to 11 cycles. From the 5' RACE reads, TCRdb called clonotypes with MiXCR, one entry per CDR3 protein. The data show over a million distinct CDR3 sequences, roughly 45% seen once. The germline V gene encodes CDR1 SQVTM and CDR2 ANQGSEA. This CDR3 spans 14 amino acids. The ends were cut back, 7 bases at V and 5 bases at J, with 19 bases in the middle. This chain connects TRBV29-1 to TRBJ2-3; a possible D gene is TRBD2 (5 bases). The sample was blood. The TCR originated in a woman in her sixties in good health. CDR3 nucleotide sequence: TGCAGCGCCTATCGCGGAGGCCGGGTAGATACGCAGTATTTT. The encoded protein is CSAYRGGRVDTQYF.